This T cell receptor beta chain was documented in a study of T cell responses to AZD1222 COVID-19 vaccine. The study's findings and limits: Of the AZD1222 recipients, only five to seven were seropositive at baseline.

The repertoire was sequenced with immunoSEQ multiplex PCR; TCRdb's copy has only in-frame clones and lacks some. The sample holds 140,000 to 150,000 clones; over 75% are singletons and the top ten take approximately 5.1%. From germline, CDR1 is SEHNR and CDR2 FQNEAQ (reference sequence). CDR3 length equals 15 residues. V gave up 5 bases and J gave up 5 bases; unmatched junction bases: 8. Concerning this clone itself: Its specificity is unknown.

The V call is TRBV7-9, the J call TRBJ2-7; 11 bases align to TRBD1. The source of this sequence is an adult who received the MenACWY meningococcal vaccine as a control. The specimen was peripheral blood, collected 28 days after the second dose of the MenACWY control vaccine. CDR3 loop: CASSERTGGFDEQYF. The CDR3 region has the DNA TGTGCCAGCAGCGAAAGGACAGGGGGCTTCGACGAGCAGTACTTC. Together with reference TRBV7-9 and TRBJ2-7, the CDR3 gives the full variable domain: DTGVSQNPRHKITKRGQNVTFRCDPISEHNRLYWYRQTLGQGPEFLTYFQNEAQLEKSRLLSDRFSAERPKGSFSTLEIQRTEQGDSAMYLCASSERTGGFDEQYFGPGTRLTVT.